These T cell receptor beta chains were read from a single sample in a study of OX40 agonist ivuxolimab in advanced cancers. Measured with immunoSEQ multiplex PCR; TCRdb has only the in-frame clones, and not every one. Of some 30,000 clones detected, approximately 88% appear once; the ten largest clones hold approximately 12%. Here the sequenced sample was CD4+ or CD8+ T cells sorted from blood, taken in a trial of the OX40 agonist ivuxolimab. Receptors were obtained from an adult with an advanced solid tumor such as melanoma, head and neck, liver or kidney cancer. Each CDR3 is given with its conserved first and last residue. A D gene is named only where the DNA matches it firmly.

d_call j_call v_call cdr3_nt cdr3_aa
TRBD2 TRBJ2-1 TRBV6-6 TGTGCCAGCAGTTACGGTGAGGCTAGCGGAAGCAATGAGCAGTTCTTC CASSYGEASGSNEQFF
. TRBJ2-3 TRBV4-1 TGCGCCAGCAGCCAAGATGTGAGGAGCACAGATACGCAGTATTTT CASSQDVRSTDTQYF
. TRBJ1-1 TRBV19 TGTGCCACGGAGCGGGGTGGGAACACTGAAGCTTTCTTT CATERGGNTEAFF
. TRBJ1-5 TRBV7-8 TGTGCCAGCAGCTTAGCGCCCGTTCAGCCCCAGCATTTT CASSLAPVQPQHF
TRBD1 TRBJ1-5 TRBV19 TGTGCCAGTAGTCCCTGGGACAGTAATCAGCCCCAGCATTTT CASSPWDSNQPQHF
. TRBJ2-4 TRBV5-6 TGTGCCAGCAGCTTGGCCCTGGGGCTAGGCAAAAACATTCAGTACTTC CASSLALGLGKNIQYF
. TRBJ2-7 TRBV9 TGTGCCAGCAGCGAGGGACCGGGGACCTACGAGCAGTACTTC CASSEGPGTYEQYF
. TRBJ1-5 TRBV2 TGTGCCAGCAGCACGGGGGCCGGACCCCAGCATTTT CASSTGAGPQHF
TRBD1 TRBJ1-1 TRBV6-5 TGTGCCAGCAGTCAAAGCGGGACAGGGGGTTTAAAAGCTTTCTTT CASSQSGTGGLKAFF
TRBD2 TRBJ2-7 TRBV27 TGTGCCAGCAGTTTATCGGGACTAGCGGGACCCTACGAGCAGTACTTC CASSLSGLAGPYEQYF
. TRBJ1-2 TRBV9 TGTGCCAGCAGTGATCGTAACTATGGCTACACCTTC CASSDRNYGYTF
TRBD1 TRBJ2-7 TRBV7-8 TGTGCCAGCAGCTGGGGACAGGGTTACGAGCAGTACTTC CASSWGQGYEQYF
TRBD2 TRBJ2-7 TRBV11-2 TGTGCCAGCAGCTTAGAGGCTAGCGGGGGCTACGAGCAGTACTTC CASSLEASGGYEQYF
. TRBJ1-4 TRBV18 TGTGCCAGCTCCCCGGTCGAAGATAATGAAAAACTGTTTTTT CASSPVEDNEKLFF
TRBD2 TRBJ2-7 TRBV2 TGTGCCAGCAGTGAATATGGCGGGAGCTCCTACGAGCAGTACTTC CASSEYGGSSYEQYF
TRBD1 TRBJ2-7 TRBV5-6 TGTGCCAGCAGCGGTAGGGACAGAGAGAATGAGCAGTACTTC CASSGRDRENEQYF
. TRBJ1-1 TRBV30 TGTGCCTGGAGTGTGGATGGGGGAGTAAGAGCTGAAGCTTTCTTT CAWSVDGGVRAEAFF
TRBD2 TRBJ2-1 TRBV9 TGTGCCAGCAGCGACGGGGGACTAGCATCCCCGAGCTCCTACAATGAGCAGTTCTTC CASSDGGLASPSSYNEQFF
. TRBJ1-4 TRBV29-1 TGCAGCGTTGGGGGTGATGGAAAACTGTTTTTT CSVGGDGKLFF
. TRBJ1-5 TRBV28 TGTGCCAGCAGTTTAGGTCAGGGGTTTCGTCAGCCCCAGCATTTT CASSLGQGFRQPQHF
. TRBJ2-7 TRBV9 TGTGCCAGCAGCCCCAGTCCGGGACAAAGTACCTACGAGCAGTACTTC CASSPSPGQSTYEQYF
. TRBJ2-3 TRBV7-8 TGTGCCAGCAGCCCTTCGGGGGCGGGAACAGATACGCAGTATTTT CASSPSGAGTDTQYF
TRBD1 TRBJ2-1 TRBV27 TGTGCCAGCGCGACCGGGACAGGGTATGAGCAGTTCTTC CASATGTGYEQFF
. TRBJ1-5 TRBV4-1 TGCGCCAGCAGCCAAGCTCGGATTAATCAGCCCCAGCATTTT CASSQARINQPQHF
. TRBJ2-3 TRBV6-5 TGTGCCAGCAGTTACTCTCCGGGAGCAAGCACAGATACGCAGTATTTT CASSYSPGASTDTQYF
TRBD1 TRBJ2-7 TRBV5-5 TGTGCCAGCAGGTATGGGACAGGGGGCGAGCAGTACTTC CASRYGTGGEQYF
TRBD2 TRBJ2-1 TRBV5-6 TGTGCCAGCAGCTTGGGGACTAGCGGGAGGTGGGGATACAATGAGCAGTTCTTC CASSLGTSGRWGYNEQFF
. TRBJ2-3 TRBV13 TGTGCCAGCAGCTTATTGGGGCAGGGTATAGATACGCAGTATTTT CASSLLGQGIDTQYF